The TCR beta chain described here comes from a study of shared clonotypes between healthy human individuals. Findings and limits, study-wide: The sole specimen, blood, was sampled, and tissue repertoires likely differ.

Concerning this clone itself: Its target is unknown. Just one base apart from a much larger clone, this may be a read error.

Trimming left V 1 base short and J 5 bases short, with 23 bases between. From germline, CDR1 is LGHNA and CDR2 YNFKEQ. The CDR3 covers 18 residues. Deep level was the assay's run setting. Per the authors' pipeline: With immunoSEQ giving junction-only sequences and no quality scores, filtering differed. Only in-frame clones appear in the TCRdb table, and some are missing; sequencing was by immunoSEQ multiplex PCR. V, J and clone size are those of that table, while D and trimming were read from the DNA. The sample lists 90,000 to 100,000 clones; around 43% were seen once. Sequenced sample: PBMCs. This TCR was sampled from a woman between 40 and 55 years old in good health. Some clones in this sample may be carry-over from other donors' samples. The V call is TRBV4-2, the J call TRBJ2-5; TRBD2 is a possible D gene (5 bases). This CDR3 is CASSQGSLAACRGETQYF. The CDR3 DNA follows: TGTGCCAGCAGCCAAGGGAGTTTGGCGGCTTGCCGCGGGGAGACCCAGTACTTC.